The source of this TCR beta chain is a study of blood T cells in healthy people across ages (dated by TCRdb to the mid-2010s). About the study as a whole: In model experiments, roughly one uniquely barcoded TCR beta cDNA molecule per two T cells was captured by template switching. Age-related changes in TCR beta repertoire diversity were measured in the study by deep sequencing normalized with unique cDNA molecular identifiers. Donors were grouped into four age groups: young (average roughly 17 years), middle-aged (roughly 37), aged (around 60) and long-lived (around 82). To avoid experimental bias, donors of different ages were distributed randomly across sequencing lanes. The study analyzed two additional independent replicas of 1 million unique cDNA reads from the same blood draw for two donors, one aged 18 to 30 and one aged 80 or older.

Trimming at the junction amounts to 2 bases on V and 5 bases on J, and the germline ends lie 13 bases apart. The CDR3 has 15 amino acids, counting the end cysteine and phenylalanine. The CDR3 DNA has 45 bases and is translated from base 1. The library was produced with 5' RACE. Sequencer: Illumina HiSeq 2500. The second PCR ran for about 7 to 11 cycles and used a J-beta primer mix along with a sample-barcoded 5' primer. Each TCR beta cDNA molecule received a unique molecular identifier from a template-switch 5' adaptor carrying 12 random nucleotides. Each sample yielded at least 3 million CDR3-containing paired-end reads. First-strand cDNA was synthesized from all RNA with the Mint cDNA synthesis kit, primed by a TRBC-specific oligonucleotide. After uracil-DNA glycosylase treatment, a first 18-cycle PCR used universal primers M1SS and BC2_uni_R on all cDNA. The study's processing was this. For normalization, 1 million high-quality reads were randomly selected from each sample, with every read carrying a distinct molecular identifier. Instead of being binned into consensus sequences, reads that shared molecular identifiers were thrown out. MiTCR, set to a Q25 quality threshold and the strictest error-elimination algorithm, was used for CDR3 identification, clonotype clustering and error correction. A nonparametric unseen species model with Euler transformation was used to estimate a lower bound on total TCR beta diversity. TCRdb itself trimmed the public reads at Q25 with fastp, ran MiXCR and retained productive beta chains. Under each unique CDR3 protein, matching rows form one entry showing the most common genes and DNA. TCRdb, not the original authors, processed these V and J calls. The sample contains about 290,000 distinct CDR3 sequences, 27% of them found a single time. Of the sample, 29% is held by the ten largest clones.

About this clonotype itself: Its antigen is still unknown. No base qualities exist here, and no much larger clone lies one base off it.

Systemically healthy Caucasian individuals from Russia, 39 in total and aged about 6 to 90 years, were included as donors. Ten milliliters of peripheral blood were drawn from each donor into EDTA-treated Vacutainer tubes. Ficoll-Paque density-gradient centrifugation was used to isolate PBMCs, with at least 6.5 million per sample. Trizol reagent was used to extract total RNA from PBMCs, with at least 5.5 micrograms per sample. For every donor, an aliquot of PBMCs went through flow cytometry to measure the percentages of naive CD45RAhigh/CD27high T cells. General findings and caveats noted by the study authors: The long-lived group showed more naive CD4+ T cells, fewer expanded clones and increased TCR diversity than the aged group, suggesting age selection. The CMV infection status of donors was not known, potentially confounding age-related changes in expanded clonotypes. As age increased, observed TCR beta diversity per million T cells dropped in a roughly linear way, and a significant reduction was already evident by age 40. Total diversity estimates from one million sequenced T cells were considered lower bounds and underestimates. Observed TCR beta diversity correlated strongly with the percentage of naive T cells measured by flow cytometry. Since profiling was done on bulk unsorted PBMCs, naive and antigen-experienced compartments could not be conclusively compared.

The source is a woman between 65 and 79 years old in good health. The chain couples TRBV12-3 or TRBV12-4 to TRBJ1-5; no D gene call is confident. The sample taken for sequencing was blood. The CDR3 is CASSLSARWDQPQHF. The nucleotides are TGTGCCAGCAGTTTATCGGCCCGGTGGGATCAGCCCCAGCATTTT.